These T cell receptor beta chains were read from a single sample in a study of cytomegalovirus exposure and HLA in healthy donors. The data were produced by immunoSEQ multiplex PCR, yet TCRdb's version contains in-frame clones alone and is incomplete. The table lists around 140,000 clones, about two thirds of them singletons. Sequencing was carried out using PBMCs. These receptors originate from a woman aged 18-29 years in good health and CMV-seronegative. Both conserved end residues are part of each CDR3. The order of the fields is clone size, V gene, D gene, J gene, CDR3 protein, CDR3 DNA. D genes are given only for firm matches. Expanded clones get a size class; other rows say once, few or many, or leave the size out.

clone_size: .
v_call: TRBV14
d_call: TRBD2
j_call: TRBJ2-1
cdr3_aa: CASSQDYRGAGAVLDEQFF
cdr3_nt: TGTGCCAGCAGCCAAGATTATCGAGGGGCGGGAGCGGTTTTGGATGAGCAGTTCTTC

clone_size: once
v_call: TRBV7-6
d_call: .
j_call: TRBJ2-4
cdr3_aa: CASSLEWGGGIQYF
cdr3_nt: TGTGCCAGCAGCTTAGAATGGGGAGGGGGCATTCAGTACTTC

clone_size: .
v_call: TRBV6-1
d_call: TRBD1
j_call: TRBJ2-7
cdr3_aa: CASSPGTGVAEQYF
cdr3_nt: TGTGCCAGCAGCCCCGGGACAGGGGTGGCCGAGCAGTACTTC

clone_size: .
v_call: TRBV21-1
d_call: .
j_call: TRBJ2-2
cdr3_aa: CAPDRAAGELFF
cdr3_nt: TGTGCCCCCGACAGGGCCGCCGGGGAGCTGTTTTTT

clone_size: .
v_call: TRBV5-1
d_call: .
j_call: TRBJ2-3
cdr3_aa: CASSFSTVTGDTQYF
cdr3_nt: TGCGCCAGCAGCTTTAGCACCGTGACAGGTGACACGCAGTATTTT

clone_size: .
v_call: TRBV6-6
d_call: .
j_call: TRBJ2-2
cdr3_aa: CASSYWRQANTGELFF
cdr3_nt: TGTGCCAGCAGTTACTGGAGACAGGCAAACACCGGGGAGCTGTTTTTT

clone_size: .
v_call: TRBV4-3
d_call: .
j_call: TRBJ1-5
cdr3_aa: CASSQASGLGYEAQHF
cdr3_nt: TGCGCCAGCAGCCAAGCCTCGGGACTGGGTTACGAAGCCCAGCATTTT

clone_size: .
v_call: TRBV2
d_call: .
j_call: TRBJ1-5
cdr3_aa: CASSEDSLNGQPQHF
cdr3_nt: TGTGCCAGCAGTGAAGACAGCCTGAACGGTCAGCCCCAGCATTTT

clone_size: .
v_call: TRBV7-9
d_call: .
j_call: TRBJ1-1
cdr3_aa: CASSLDIAIGEAFF
cdr3_nt: TGTGCCAGCAGCCTAGATATAGCTATAGGTGAAGCTTTCTTT

clone_size: .
v_call: TRBV27
d_call: .
j_call: TRBJ2-3
cdr3_aa: CASSTIKATSTDTQYF
cdr3_nt: TGTGCCAGCTCTACCATTAAAGCAACTAGCACAGATACGCAGTATTTT

clone_size: few
v_call: TRBV19
d_call: TRBD1
j_call: TRBJ1-2
cdr3_aa: CASKGRGYYGYTF
cdr3_nt: TGTGCCAGTAAGGGCAGGGGGTACTATGGCTACACCTTC

clone_size: .
v_call: TRBV10-3
d_call: .
j_call: TRBJ2-3
cdr3_aa: CAISAAGRSTDTQYF
cdr3_nt: TGTGCCATCAGTGCGGCAGGCAGAAGCACAGATACGCAGTATTTT

clone_size: .
v_call: TRBV7-2
d_call: .
j_call: TRBJ2-2
cdr3_aa: CASSLESSWYTGELFF
cdr3_nt: TGTGCCAGCAGCTTAGAGTCTAGCTGGTACACCGGGGAGCTGTTTTTT

clone_size: .
v_call: TRBV5-6
d_call: .
j_call: TRBJ1-2
cdr3_aa: CASSLLPGGGDGYTF
cdr3_nt: TGTGCCAGCAGCTTGCTTCCGGGGGGCGGAGATGGCTACACCTTC

clone_size: .
v_call: TRBV4-3
d_call: .
j_call: TRBJ1-5
cdr3_aa: CASSQESRSQPQHF
cdr3_nt: TGCGCCAGCAGCCAAGAGTCCAGGTCTCAGCCCCAGCATTTT

clone_size: few
v_call: TRBV5-4
d_call: .
j_call: TRBJ1-2
cdr3_aa: CASSPGVGNYGYTF
cdr3_nt: TGTGCCAGCAGCCCCGGGGTAGGGAACTATGGCTACACCTTC

clone_size: .
v_call: TRBV28
d_call: .
j_call: TRBJ2-4
cdr3_aa: CASKSRGTPWSLAKNIQYF
cdr3_nt: TGTGCCAGCAAATCCCGCGGGACTCCCTGGAGTCTAGCCAAAAACATTCAGTACTTC

clone_size: .
v_call: TRBV28
d_call: .
j_call: TRBJ1-2
cdr3_aa: CASGPYRIFDGYTF
cdr3_nt: TGTGCCAGCGGACCTTACAGGATTTTCGATGGCTACACCTTC

clone_size: .
v_call: TRBV19
d_call: TRBD1
j_call: TRBJ1-5
cdr3_aa: CASWDRENQPQHF
cdr3_nt: TGTGCCAGTTGGGACAGGGAAAATCAGCCCCAGCATTTT

clone_size: .
v_call: TRBV5-1
d_call: .
j_call: TRBJ2-1
cdr3_aa: CASSSPGSDNEQFF
cdr3_nt: TGCGCCAGCAGCTCCCCGGGGAGTGACAATGAGCAGTTCTTC

clone_size: .
v_call: TRBV19
d_call: TRBD1
j_call: TRBJ1-2
cdr3_aa: CASTRQGDYGYTF
cdr3_nt: TGTGCCAGTACCCGACAGGGAGACTATGGCTACACCTTC

clone_size: .
v_call: TRBV5-1
d_call: TRBD2
j_call: TRBJ2-1
cdr3_aa: CASSPGLVSSGYNEQFF
cdr3_nt: TGCGCCAGCAGCCCGGGACTAGTTAGTTCGGGTTACAATGAGCAGTTCTTC